The sequence of this T cell receptor beta chain was determined in a study of T cell repertoires in cytomegalovirus infection. Study information: As its CMV epitopes, the study selected recently identified HLA-C-restricted and well-studied HLA-B-restricted targets. Carrying CMV and the relevant HLA type showed in public TCR beta signatures.

This clonotype was detected a few times. Its specificity is unknown. V dropped 4 bases and J dropped 2; count of bases not matched to a gene: 9. The CDR3 loop spans 17 amino acids. The germline gives CDR1 SGHDT, CDR2 YYEEEE. TCRdb recomputed calls from the reads with MiXCR, one row per CDR3 protein. The top ten clones hold around a sixth of a sample with about 740,000 distinct CDR3 sequences, roughly 36% of them seen once. The chain employs TRBV5-6 and TRBJ2-3; 11 bases align to TRBD2. Specimen: cultured PBMCs, collected from culture after CMV antigen stimulation. The receptor's source is a human donor in good health (CMV status not recorded). Some clones in this sample may be carry-over from other donors' samples. For the CDR3, the DNA is TGTGCCAGCAGCCTGTCGGGACTAGCGGCGACCACAGATACGCAGTATTTT. Protein product: CASSLSGLAATTDTQYF.